Given below is one T cell receptor beta chain in context. The data originate from a study of CD8+CD57+ T cells in acquired aplastic anemia. CDR3 length equals 16 residues. Looked up from germline, CDR1 is SGHVS and CDR2 is FNYEAQ. The V end lost 1 base, the J end lost 1 base, and 13 bases lay between the germline ends. Profiling of TCR beta VDJ combinations and CDR3 sequences used genomic DNA as template. TCRdb reprocessed the reads via MiXCR and lists one record per CDR3 protein. The sample yields around 230,000 distinct CDR3 sequences, around 60% seen once. The V call is TRBV7-6, the J call TRBJ1-1; the D is unclear. This receptor was identified in a human donor in good health. Sequenced material: sorted CD4+, CD8+, or CD8+CD57+ T cells (not recorded which) from PBMCs. The CDR3 nucleotides read TGTGCCAGCAGCTTAGTTGGGTCAGGTGCGAACACTGAAGCTTTCTTT. It encodes CASSLVGSGANTEAFF.